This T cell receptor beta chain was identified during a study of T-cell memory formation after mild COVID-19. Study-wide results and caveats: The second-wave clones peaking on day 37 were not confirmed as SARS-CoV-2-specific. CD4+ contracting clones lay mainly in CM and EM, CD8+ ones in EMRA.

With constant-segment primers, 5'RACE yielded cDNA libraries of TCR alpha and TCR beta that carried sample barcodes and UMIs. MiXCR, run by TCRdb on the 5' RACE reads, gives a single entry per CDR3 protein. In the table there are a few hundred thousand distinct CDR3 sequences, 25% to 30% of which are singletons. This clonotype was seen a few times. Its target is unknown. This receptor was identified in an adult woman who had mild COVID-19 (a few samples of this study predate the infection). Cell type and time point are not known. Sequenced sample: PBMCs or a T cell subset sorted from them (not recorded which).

CDR3 residues: CASSLGTGGLETQYF. Written as DNA, the CDR3 is TGTGCCAGCAGCTTGGGAACGGGAGGCCTGGAGACCCAGTACTTC. This rearrangement joins TRBV5-5 to TRBJ2-5; 7 bases line up with TRBD2. The CDR3 has 15 amino acids. Germline trimming cut 0 bases from V and 5 bases from J; bases unmatched to any gene: 7. CDR1 is SGHKS and CDR2 is YYEKEE in the germline V gene (reference sequence).